A single sample gave rise to the 29 T cell receptor beta chains below, sequenced in a study of blood T cell repertoires in COVID-19. Sequencing was performed with immunoSEQ multiplex PCR; in TCRdb, only in-frame clones are kept and a portion is missing. The sample shows a few hundred thousand clones, approximately 87% of them seen only once. The sample consisted of peripheral blood. All receptors derive from a man aged 60 to 75 with acute or convalescent COVID-19.

The chain couples TRBV28 to TRBJ2-1; 11 bases align to TRBD2. J lost 10 bases, V lost 8 bases, and 10 bases had no gene match. The CDR3 is 14 residues long. Germline V gene sequence: CDR1 MDHEN, CDR2 SYDVKM. The CDR3 coding sequence is TGTGCCAGCGGGACACTAGCGGGAGACAGCGAGCAGTTCTTC. It is translated as CASGTLAGDSEQFF. The complete variable domain, with remaining parts taken from reference TRBV28 and TRBJ2-1, reads DVKVTQSSRYLVKRTGEKVFLECVQDMDHENMFWYRQDPGLGLRLIYFSYDVKMKEKGDIPEGYSVSREKKERFSLILESASTNQTSMYLCASGTLAGDSEQFFGPGTRLTVL.

This chain joins TRBV27 and TRBJ2-1; perhaps TRBD2 as D (6 bases). The ends were cut back, 7 bases at V and 0 bases at J, with 13 bases in the middle. From germline, CDR1 is MNHEY and CDR2 SMNVEV (reference sequence). This CDR3 spans 15 amino acids. The CDR3, as DNA: TGTGCCAGCACCGGGGACTTGAGCTCCTACAATGAGCAGTTCTTC. Amino acids: CASTGDLSSYNEQFF.

The J gene is TRBJ1-4, the V gene TRBV4-1; no firm D call. The CDR3 runs to 15 residues. Trimming removed 1 base at V and 5 bases at J, with 11 bases between. Per germline, CDR1 MGHRA and CDR2 YSYEKL. CDR3 region: CASSQAGRGNEKLFF. In DNA form, the CDR3 reads TGCGCCAGCAGCCAAGCAGGCCGTGGGAATGAAAAACTGTTTTTT.

V usage is TRBV7-8 and J usage is TRBJ2-7; 9 positions match TRBD1. Germline CDR1 and CDR2: SGHVS and FQNEAQ. Losses at the gene ends were 5 bases for V and 7 bases for J; bases not matched to a gene: 12. The CDR3 is made up of 15 amino acids. The CDR3 loop reads CASSVRQGVMKEQYF. The CDR3 nucleotides read TGTGCCAGCAGCGTAAGACAGGGGGTGATGAAGGAGCAGTACTTC.

In its sample, this clone was seen a few times. The gene calls are TRBV27 and TRBJ2-1; TRBD2 matches at 11 bases. CDR3 length equals 17 residues. Trimming took 1 base from V and 7 from J; bases not matched to a gene: 9. CDR1 is MNHEY and CDR2 is SMNVEV in the germline V gene (reference sequence). The CDR3 protein is CASSLLPSGRRLNEQFF. DNA of the CDR3: TGTGCCAGCAGTTTATTGCCTAGCGGGAGGAGGTTGAATGAGCAGTTCTTC.

V usage is TRBV10-3 and J usage is TRBJ1-2; D may be TRBD1 (5 bases). Deletions cut 0 bases from V and 3 bases from J, with 11 bases between. This CDR3 comprises 15 residues. Per germline, CDR1 ENHRY and CDR2 SYGVKD. CDR3 residues: CAISESPTEDYGYTF. The DNA of the CDR3 is TGTGCCATCAGTGAGTCCCCGACAGAAGACTATGGCTACACCTTC.

The V call is TRBV4-3, the J call TRBJ1-5; a possible D gene is TRBD1 (5 bases). V dropped 0 bases and J dropped 0 bases, with 12 bases sitting between them. The CDR3 totals 17 residues. The germline V gene has CDR1 LGHNA and CDR2 YSLEER. In DNA, the CDR3 is TGCGCCAGCAGCCAAGATTTCACCAGGGATAGCAATCAGCCCCAGCATTTT. Protein: CASSQDFTRDSNQPQHF.

The genes are TRBV11-2 and TRBJ1-2; 8 bases match TRBD1. The germline V gene encodes CDR1 SGHAT and CDR2 FQNNGV. The CDR3 is 15 residues long. J lost 10 bases, V lost 0 bases, and 10 bases had no gene match. CDR3 residues: CASSLDQGALGAYTF. The DNA of the CDR3 is TGTGCCAGCAGCTTAGATCAGGGGGCGTTAGGAGCCTACACCTTC.

The genes are TRBV7-8 and TRBJ2-2, with 7 nucleotides matching TRBD1. The CDR3 consists of 15 residues. Germline CDR1 reads SGHVS; CDR2 reads FQNEAQ. J gave up 0 bases and V 5 bases, and 3 bases lay outside the gene matches. CDR3 residues: CASSPGQPNTGELFF. As DNA, the CDR3 is TGTGCCAGCAGCCCGGGACAGCCGAACACCGGGGAGCTGTTTTTT.

This clone was picked up a small number of times. V gene TRBV5-1 combines with J gene TRBJ1-2; the match to TRBD1 covers 8 bases. This CDR3 spans 16 amino acids. CDR1 SGHRS and CDR2 YFSETQ come from the germline V gene. Losses at the gene ends were 1 base for V and 5 bases for J; bases not matched to a gene: 10. The CDR3 region is CASSLFGQGALYGYTF. In DNA, the CDR3 is TGCGCCAGCAGCTTGTTCGGACAGGGAGCCCTTTATGGCTACACCTTC.

In its sample, this clone was seen many times. This chain's CDR3 is CASGEGGGPGSNQPQHF. CDR3 DNA: TGTGCCTCGGGGGAAGGAGGCGGGCCGGGTAGCAATCAGCCCCAGCATTTT. The rearrangement links TRBV30 to TRBJ1-5, with D possibly TRBD1 on 5 matching bases. V shed 7 bases and J shed 0 bases, with 22 bases lying between them. This CDR3 is 17 amino acids long. Germline V lookup: CDR1 GTSNPN, CDR2 SVGIG (reference sequence).

V and J are TRBV3-1 (or the pseudogene TRBV3-2) and TRBJ1-2; D is uncertain. Trimming removed 4 bases from V and 6 bases from J, with 12 bases in between. There are 13 residues in the CDR3. CDR1 and CDR2 from the germline V gene are LGHDT and YNNKEL (reference sequence). The CDR3 sequence is CASSRGTEDGYTF. In DNA, the CDR3 is TGTGCCAGCAGCCGAGGAACTGAGGATGGCTACACCTTC.

V and J are TRBV11-3 and TRBJ1-1; the D gene is possibly TRBD1 (6 bases). CDR1 and CDR2 from the germline V gene are SGHNT and YENEEA. Trimming stripped 5 bases from V and 5 bases from J, with 15 bases between. This CDR3 comprises 14 residues. The CDR3 region is CASSPSGGPTEAFF. Here the CDR3 DNA reads TGTGCCAGCAGCCCATCGGGGGGGCCGACTGAAGCTTTCTTT.

The chain has TRBV6-5 and TRBJ2-7, with 7 bases that match TRBD1. Germline CDR1 MNHEY, CDR2 SVGAGI. The CDR3 consists of 12 residues. The V gene end was trimmed by 6 bases and the J gene end by 5 bases; junction bases not matched to a gene: 4. In nucleotides, the CDR3 is TGTGCCAGCAGCCGAGGGGGCAACGAGCAGTACTTC. Protein sequence: CASSRGGNEQYF.

The chain links TRBV11-1 to TRBJ2-1; D call uncertain. V dropped 1 base and J dropped 9 bases, with 16 bases sitting between them. This CDR3 contains 15 residues. Germline V CDR1 and CDR2: SGHAT, FQDESV (reference sequence). The CDR3 is CASSLERQRRSEQFF. DNA for the CDR3: TGTGCCAGCAGCTTAGAGAGGCAGCGTCGGAGTGAGCAGTTCTTC.

About this clone itself: Within the sample, other DNA sequences also encode this same CDR3. V usage is TRBV6-5 and J usage is TRBJ1-6; D might be TRBD1 (5 bases). CDR3 length: 14 amino acids. The V gene's germline CDR1 is MNHEY and CDR2 SVGAGI. V dropped 2 bases and J dropped 7 bases, with 9 bases sitting between them. In DNA form, the CDR3 reads TGTGCCAGCAGTTACAGGGGATCCAATTCACCCCTCCACTTT. This codes for CASSYRGSNSPLHF.

This chain links TRBV7-2 with TRBJ2-1; D might be TRBD2 (7 bases). V lost 3 bases to trimming and J lost 8 bases, with 20 bases between them. The V gene's germline CDR1 is SGHTA and CDR2 FQGNSA. CDR3 size: 16 residues. The CDR3 DNA follows: TGTGCCAGCAGCTTTCGAGGCGGGGGCCCGGCCTATGAGCAGTTCTTC. Its translation is CASSFRGGGPAYEQFF.

The chain joins TRBV27 to TRBJ2-7, with 8 bases that match TRBD1. V shed 5 bases and J 1 base; nucleotides not matched to a gene: 7. Germline CDR1 reads MNHEY; CDR2 reads SMNVEV (reference sequence). The CDR3 has 15 residues. CDR3 amino acids: CASSPSWTGSYEQYF. In nucleotides, the CDR3 is TGTGCCAGCAGTCCGAGCTGGACAGGGTCCTACGAGCAGTACTTC.

This sequence joins TRBV29-1 and TRBJ2-1, with D maybe TRBD2 (6 bases). CDR1 is SQVTM, CDR2 ANQGSEA, per germline. The CDR3 runs 14 residues. The V and J ends lost 3 bases and 0 bases respectively, with 9 bases between them. CDR3 in DNA: TGCAGCGTTGATCGGCGGGACTCCTACAATGAGCAGTTCTTC. Residues: CSVDRRDSYNEQFF.

The CDR3 spells CASSQDSGGSSYEQYF. The CDR3 bases are TGCGCCAGCAGCCAAGATAGCGGGGGCAGCTCCTACGAGCAGTACTTC. The J gene is TRBJ2-7, the V gene TRBV4-3; TRBD2 aligns across 9 bases. CDR1 and CDR2 from the germline V gene are LGHNA and YSLEER. Trimming cost V 0 bases and J 0 bases; bases outside gene matches: 3. The CDR3 consists of 16 residues.

The J gene is TRBJ2-5, the V gene TRBV18, with TRBD1 identical over 8 bases. The CDR3 runs 16 residues. CDR1 and CDR2 from the germline V gene are KGHSH and LQKENI. With V trimmed by 4 bases and J by 5 bases, 12 bases remained unmatched. The CDR3, as DNA: TGTGCCAGCTCACGGCGGACAGGGAAGGGCGGGGAGACCCAGTACTTC. Translated: CASSRRTGKGGETQYF.

The V call is TRBV29-1, the J call TRBJ1-1; no reliable D call. Germline CDR1 reads SQVTM; CDR2 reads ANQGSEA. With 3 bases removed from V and 1 base from J, the gap between germline ends came to 9 bases. CDR3 length: 13 amino acids. CDR3 DNA: TGCAGCGTTGAGGGCAGTCAGAACACTGAAGCTTTCTTT. This codes for CSVEGSQNTEAFF. The complete variable domain, with remaining parts taken from reference TRBV29-1 and TRBJ1-1, reads SAVISQKPSRDICQRGTSLTIQCQVDSQVTMMFWYRQQPGQSLTLIATANQGSEATYESGFVIDKFPISRPNLTFSTLTVSNMSPEDSSIYLCSVEGSQNTEAFFGQGTRLTVV.

The chain is built from TRBV11-2 and TRBJ2-1; 9 bases map to TRBD1. CDR1 and CDR2 (germline): SGHAT, FQNNGV. The CDR3 spans 14 residues. Germline trimming cut 5 bases from V and 7 bases from J; bases unmatched to any gene: 6. The CDR3 reads CASSRDRVGNEQFF. The CDR3 nucleotides read TGTGCCAGCAGCCGGGACAGGGTGGGAAATGAGCAGTTCTTC.

The chain carries TRBV16 and TRBJ1-1; weak D call: TRBD1 (5 bases). Trimming removed 5 bases from V and 3 bases from J, with 13 bases in between. The germline CDR1 and CDR2 sequences are KGHSY and FQNENV. The CDR3 is made up of 14 amino acids. This CDR3 is CASSSKFRDTEAFF. The CDR3 DNA reads as TGTGCCAGCAGCAGCAAATTCAGGGACACTGAAGCTTTCTTT.

This chain joins TRBV5-4 and TRBJ2-7, with a possible D match to TRBD1 (5 bases). Germline V gives CDR1 SGHNT, CDR2 YYREEE (reference sequence). The CDR3 loop spans 14 amino acids. V was pared by 4 bases and J by 5 bases, with 16 bases between. The CDR3 loop reads CASSPRTGDDEQYF. DNA of the CDR3: TGTGCCAGCAGCCCTCGTACAGGAGATGACGAGCAGTACTTC.

The V and J genes are TRBV6-1 and TRBJ1-2; 12 bases are shared with TRBD1. Trimming at V came to 1 base and at J to 8 bases, leaving 8 bases not matched to a gene. CDR3 length equals 16 residues. Germline loops: CDR1 MNHNS, CDR2 SASEGT. The CDR3 here is CASSEGGDRGRRGYTF. In DNA form, the CDR3 reads TGTGCCAGCAGTGAAGGGGGGGACAGGGGGCGACGAGGCTACACCTTC.

The chain is built from TRBV18 and TRBJ2-1; possible D gene TRBD2, 6 bases. The length of the CDR3 is 16 residues. V was pared by 0 bases and J by 9 bases, with 18 bases between. Germline CDR1 is KGHSH and CDR2 is LQKENI. The CDR3 here is CASSPPPGLLQSEQFF. The DNA of the CDR3 is TGTGCCAGCTCACCACCCCCGGGACTCCTACAAAGTGAGCAGTTCTTC.

The chain has TRBV28 and TRBJ2-2, with D possibly TRBD1 on 6 matching bases. Trimming shortened V by 2 bases and J by 1 base, and 11 bases separated the two germline ends. Looked up from germline, CDR1 is MDHEN and CDR2 is SYDVKM. The length of the CDR3 is 16 residues. The CDR3 loop reads CASSLPEGVNTGELFF. For the CDR3, the DNA is TGTGCCAGCAGTTTACCCGAGGGGGTGAACACCGGGGAGCTGTTTTTT.

This CDR3 is CASSQETVTNTGELFF. The CDR3 coding sequence is TGCGCCAGCAGCCAAGAGACAGTAACGAACACCGGGGAGCTGTTTTTT. The chain joins TRBV4-3 to TRBJ2-2, with D perhaps TRBD1 (5 bases). V shed 0 bases and J shed 0 bases, with 8 bases lying between them. Germline V gene sequence: CDR1 LGHNA, CDR2 YSLEER. The CDR3 spans 16 residues.